The clone carrying this T cell receptor (beta chain) was recorded a few times. This entry is derived from a study of immune evolution from preneoplasia to lung adenocarcinoma. The CDR3 is 16 amino acids. Germline values: CDR1 LNHDA, CDR2 SQIVND (reference sequence). Trimming at V came to 5 bases and at J to 2 bases, leaving 9 bases not matched to a gene. Only in-frame clones appear in the TCRdb table, and some are missing; sequencing was by immunoSEQ multiplex PCR. The table includes several thousand clones, roughly 80% detected once. The clonotype originates from a person in their sixties or seventies with lung adenocarcinoma. Sequencing input: FFPE invasive lung adenocarcinoma tissue. The V and J genes are TRBV19 and TRBJ1-2; TRBD1 matches 9 bases. As DNA, the CDR3 is TGTGCCAGTAGTTCAACGGGACAGGGAGAGAACTATGGCTACACCTTC. Residues: CASSSTGQGENYGYTF. Full variable domain (rest looked up from reference TRBV19 and TRBJ1-2): DGGITQSPKYLFRKEGQNVTLSCEQNLNHDAMYWYRQDPGQGLRLIYYSQIVNDFQKGDIAEGYSVSREKKESFPLTVTSAQKNPTAFYLCASSSTGQGENYGYTFGSGTRLTVV.